This T cell receptor beta chain derives from a study of blood T cell repertoires in COVID-19. Study summary: COVID-19 samples collected from the United States, Italy and Spain covered acute and convalescent phases. Nucleic acid was either cDNA or gDNA, and it came from T cells, B-cell-depleted T cells, or PBMCs.

Germline loops: CDR1 GTSNPN, CDR2 SVGIG (reference sequence). The CDR3 is made up of 14 amino acids. V trimming: 6 bases; J trimming: 6 bases; junction bases outside the gene matches: 9. Original handling: Estimation of nucleated cell counts was performed using reference gene primer amplification. Sequenced by immunoSEQ multiplex PCR; TCRdb stores in-frame clones only, minus some. V and J calls and clone size follow that table, whereas D and trimming were derived from the DNA. The sample has approximately 140,000 clones, about 86% seen once; the top ten hold 7.5% to 8.5%. The sequence was obtained from a woman aged 55-70 years with acute or convalescent COVID-19. The sample was peripheral blood. The chain recombines TRBV30 with TRBJ2-3; 10 positions agree with TRBD2. CDR3 coding DNA: TGTGCCTGCCCCAAGCGGGGGGGCGTTGATACGCAGTATTTT. Translation: CACPKRGGVDTQYF. The whole variable domain, filled in from reference TRBV30 and TRBJ2-3, reads SQTIHQWPATLVQPVGSPLSLECTVEGTSNPNLYWYRQAAGRGLQLLFYSVGIGQISSEVPQNLSASRPQDRQFILSSKKLLLSDSGFYLCACPKRGGVDTQYFGPGTRLTVL.